These T cell receptor beta chains were read from a single sample in a study of CD8 T cells in ankylosing spondylitis. TCRdb re-called the 5' RACE reads through MiXCR, storing one row per CDR3 protein. The sample consists of about 150,000 distinct CDR3 sequences, around 6.6% of them appearing once. Sequencing was done on a sample of blood, either unsorted or a sorted T cell fraction (not recorded which). The receptors were gathered from a female donor with ankylosing spondylitis or in good health (not recorded which). CDR3s include the opening cysteine and the closing phenylalanine or tryptophan. The order of the fields is V gene, J gene, CDR3 protein.

v_gene: TRBV12-5; j_gene: TRBJ1-2; CDR3aa: CASGLATSNYGYTF
v_gene: TRBV5-6; j_gene: TRBJ2-7; CDR3aa: CASSRVGKWGEQYF
v_gene: TRBV29-1; j_gene: TRBJ2-3; CDR3aa: CSTWDADTQYF
v_gene: TRBV12-3/TRBV12-4; j_gene: TRBJ1-1; CDR3aa: CASSLRSEAFF
v_gene: TRBV5-1; j_gene: TRBJ2-7; CDR3aa: CASSLSPGTGSYEQYF
v_gene: TRBV12-3/TRBV12-4; j_gene: TRBJ1-1; CDR3aa: CASSPSGLPNTEAFF
v_gene: TRBV11-2; j_gene: TRBJ1-6; CDR3aa: CASSLGAPKNSPLHF
v_gene: TRBV9; j_gene: TRBJ2-6; CDR3aa: CASSALGQGSTGANVLTF
v_gene: TRBV29-1; j_gene: TRBJ2-5; CDR3aa: CSVEGFASGGQARETQYF
v_gene: TRBV5-1; j_gene: TRBJ1-2; CDR3aa: CASSLPGHGYTF
v_gene: TRBV7-2; j_gene: TRBJ1-1; CDR3aa: CASSFMGSSEAFF
v_gene: TRBV20-1; j_gene: TRBJ1-2; CDR3aa: CSATGSYGYTF
v_gene: TRBV7-2; j_gene: TRBJ2-4; CDR3aa: CASSLVAKNIQYF
v_gene: TRBV4-1; j_gene: TRBJ2-7; CDR3aa: CASSQNRKVGGGEQYF
v_gene: TRBV20-1; j_gene: TRBJ2-1; CDR3aa: CSANSGDSYNEQFF
v_gene: TRBV12-3/TRBV12-4; j_gene: TRBJ2-3; CDR3aa: CASSPPTSGGTDTQYF
v_gene: TRBV29-1; j_gene: TRBJ1-1; CDR3aa: CSVATGVMNTEAFF
v_gene: TRBV5-5; j_gene: TRBJ1-5; CDR3aa: CASSLAETPGSNQPQHF
v_gene: TRBV30; j_gene: TRBJ1-1; CDR3aa: CATTGVIANTEAFF
v_gene: TRBV7-8; j_gene: TRBJ1-3; CDR3aa: CASSLGSGSSGNTIYF
v_gene: TRBV20-1; j_gene: TRBJ2-7; CDR3aa: CSAKGGASGVGEQYF
v_gene: TRBV28; j_gene: TRBJ1-1; CDR3aa: CASFGSGNTEAFF
v_gene: TRBV4-3; j_gene: TRBJ1-2; CDR3aa: CASSQARGYGYTF
v_gene: TRBV7-2; j_gene: TRBJ1-2; CDR3aa: CASSLVLDSYGYTF
v_gene: TRBV6-1; j_gene: TRBJ1-5; CDR3aa: CAGATGSREPQHF
v_gene: TRBV12-3/TRBV12-4; j_gene: TRBJ1-6; CDR3aa: CTSSFSASLYRGNSPLHF
v_gene: TRBV5-1; j_gene: TRBJ1-3; CDR3aa: CASSLDSGTSSGNTIYF
v_gene: TRBV12-3/TRBV12-4; j_gene: TRBJ2-7; CDR3aa: CASSSGSSYEQYF
v_gene: TRBV9; j_gene: TRBJ2-3; CDR3aa: CASSVSGDTQYF
v_gene: TRBV7-2; j_gene: TRBJ1-1; CDR3aa: CASRWGDGNTEAFF
v_gene: TRBV6-1; j_gene: TRBJ1-1; CDR3aa: CASRLGQTNTEAFF
v_gene: TRBV5-1; j_gene: TRBJ2-2; CDR3aa: CASAQDTGELFF
v_gene: TRBV27; j_gene: TRBJ2-2; CDR3aa: CASSLSGGTGELFF
v_gene: TRBV19; j_gene: TRBJ1-5; CDR3aa: CASSIGDEHQRQHF
v_gene: TRBV24-1; j_gene: TRBJ2-3; CDR3aa: CATSVRDRGLTDTQYF
v_gene: TRBV18; j_gene: TRBJ1-1; CDR3aa: CASSPERLGGWNTEAFF
v_gene: TRBV27; j_gene: TRBJ1-5; CDR3aa: CASRTGGWPQHF
v_gene: TRBV5-5; j_gene: TRBJ1-5; CDR3aa: CASSTGRLSNQPQHF
v_gene: TRBV28; j_gene: .; CDR3aa: CASSLGGPPYEQFF
v_gene: TRBV19; j_gene: TRBJ2-1; CDR3aa: CASSPRDRVHEQFF
v_gene: TRBV29-1; j_gene: TRBJ1-1; CDR3aa: CSALGTTTGMNTEAFF
v_gene: TRBV7-9; j_gene: TRBJ1-1; CDR3aa: CASSQAGGRGPEAFF
v_gene: TRBV9; j_gene: TRBJ2-5; CDR3aa: CASSVGSTGHQETQYF
v_gene: TRBV4-1; j_gene: TRBJ2-7; CDR3aa: CASSQGFSRQDHEQYF
v_gene: TRBV24-1; j_gene: TRBJ1-2; CDR3aa: CATSRTATAGPDGYTF